The subject of this entry is one TCR beta chain. As yet, its antigen is unknown. The sample comes from a study of cytomegalovirus exposure and HLA in healthy donors. Study findings and constraints: Specificity for CMV antigens was confirmed in vitro for a few of the CMV-associated chains. A later analysis showed HLA-associated TCR beta chains outstripping equally common others in clonal expansion. Earlier results showed most TCR beta V segments being productive about 87% or about 30% of the time. CMV serostatus was the only recorded immune exposure for donors.

The primer mix had 60 Vbeta and 13 Jbeta primers. Profiling relied on immunoSEQ multiplex PCR, and the TCRdb table lists in-frame clones only, not all of them. The repertoire holds about 160,000 clones, about 80% seen once, with around 0.97% in the top ten. Trimming stripped 1 base from V and 4 bases from J, with 13 bases between. The CDR3 has 15 residues. In germline, CDR1 is LNHDA, CDR2 SQIVND (reference sequence). The J gene is TRBJ2-5, the V gene TRBV19; possibly TRBD2 for D (5 bases). The TCR was taken from a woman aged 45-60 years in good health and CMV-seropositive. Sequencing was carried out using PBMCs. The DNA for the CDR3 is TGTGCCAGTAGTATAGCAGTTTCCGAGGGAGAGACCCAGTACTTC. Translation gives CASSIAVSEGETQYF. Together with reference TRBV19 and TRBJ2-5, the CDR3 gives the full variable domain: DGGITQSPKYLFRKEGQNVTLSCEQNLNHDAMYWYRQDPGQGLRLIYYSQIVNDFQKGDIAEGYSVSREKKESFPLTVTSAQKNPTAFYLCASSIAVSEGETQYFGPGTRLLVL.